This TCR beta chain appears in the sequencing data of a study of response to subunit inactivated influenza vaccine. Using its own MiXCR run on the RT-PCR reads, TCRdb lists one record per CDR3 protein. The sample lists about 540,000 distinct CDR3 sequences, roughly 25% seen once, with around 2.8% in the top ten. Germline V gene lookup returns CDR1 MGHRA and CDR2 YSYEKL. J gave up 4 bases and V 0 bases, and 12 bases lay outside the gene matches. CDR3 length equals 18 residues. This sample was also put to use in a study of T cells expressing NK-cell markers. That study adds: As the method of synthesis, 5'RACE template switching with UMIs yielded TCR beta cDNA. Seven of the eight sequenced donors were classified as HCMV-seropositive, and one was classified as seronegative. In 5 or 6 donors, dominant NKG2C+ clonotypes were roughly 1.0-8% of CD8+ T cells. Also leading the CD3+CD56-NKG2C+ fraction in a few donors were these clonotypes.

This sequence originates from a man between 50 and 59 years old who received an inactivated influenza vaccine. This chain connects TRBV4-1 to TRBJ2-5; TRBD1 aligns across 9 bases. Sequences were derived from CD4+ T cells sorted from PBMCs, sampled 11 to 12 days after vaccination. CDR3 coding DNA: TGCGCCAGCAGCCAAGAGGACAGGGGTGCGGGTCACGGAGAGACCCAGTACTTC. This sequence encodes CASSQEDRGAGHGETQYF.